Described below is a single T cell receptor beta chain sequence and its context. Germline is not matched at one junction end, which may reflect a read error. This sample was included in a study of blood T cell repertoires in COVID-19. Original data processing: Reference gene primer amplification gave estimated nucleated cell counts. Clones were read by immunoSEQ multiplex PCR, and TCRdb kept only the in-frame ones, dropping some. V and J calls and clone size are those listed in that table; D and trimming were worked out from the DNA. The table includes 200,000 to 250,000 clones, 84% detected once. Germline CDR1 reads DFQATT; CDR2 reads SNEGSKA (reference sequence). The CDR3 runs 10 residues.

This chain uses TRBV20-1 with TRBJ2-1; 7 nucleotides agree with TRBD2. The clonotype comes from a human donor in a cohort sampled during active COVID-19. The sample consisted of peripheral blood. The CDR3: CSFRGSLAVF. The CDR3 DNA follows: TGCAGTTTCCGAGGGAGTCTAGCGGTCTTC.